This TCR beta chain was observed in a study of cytomegalovirus exposure and HLA in healthy donors. This clone was picked up one time. The germline V gene has CDR1 MNHEY and CDR2 SVGAGI. The germline V and J ends were trimmed by 1 base and 1 base, with 10 bases remaining between them. CDR3 length equals 15 residues. The PCR employed 60 Vbeta primers together with 13 Jbeta primers. Generated by immunoSEQ multiplex PCR, the TCRdb table keeps only in-frame clones and is missing some. Of roughly 190,000 clones listed, 84% are singletons. This sequence originates from a woman in her forties or fifties in good health and CMV-seropositive. The chain carries TRBV6-5 and TRBJ1-1; D is unresolved. Sequenced: PBMCs. Here the CDR3 DNA reads TGTGCCAGCAGTTACTTCCCGCAGGAGAACACTGAAGCTTTCTTT. Protein product: CASSYFPQENTEAFF.